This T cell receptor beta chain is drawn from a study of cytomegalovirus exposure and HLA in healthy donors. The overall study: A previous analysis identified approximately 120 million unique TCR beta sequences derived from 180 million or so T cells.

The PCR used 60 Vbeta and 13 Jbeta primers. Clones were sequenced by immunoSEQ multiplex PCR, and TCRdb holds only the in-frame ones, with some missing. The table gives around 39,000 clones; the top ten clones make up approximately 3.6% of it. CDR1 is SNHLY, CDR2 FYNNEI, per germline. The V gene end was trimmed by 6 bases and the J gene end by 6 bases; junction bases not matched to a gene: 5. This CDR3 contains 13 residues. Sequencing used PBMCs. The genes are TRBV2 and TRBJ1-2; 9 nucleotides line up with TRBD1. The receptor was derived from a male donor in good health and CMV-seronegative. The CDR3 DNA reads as TGTGCCAGCAGCCAGGACAGGGGAGATGGCTACACCTTC. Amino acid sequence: CASSQDRGDGYTF. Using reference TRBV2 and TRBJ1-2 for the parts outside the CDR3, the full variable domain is EPEVTQTPSHQVTQMGQEVILRCVPISNHLYFYWYRQILGQKVEFLVSFYNNEISEKSEIFDDQFSVERPDGSNFTLKIRSTKLEDSAMYFCASSQDRGDGYTFGSGTRLTVV.